This TCR beta chain stems from a study of cytomegalovirus exposure and HLA in healthy donors. General study points: A later analysis linked around 15,000 TCR beta sequences to HLA alleles at 0.05 false discovery rate.

Researchers ran the PCR with 60 Vbeta and 13 Jbeta primers. The data were produced by immunoSEQ multiplex PCR, yet TCRdb's version contains in-frame clones alone and is incomplete. This sample has under 200,000 clones, with approximately 76% found just once. It was healthy bone marrow donors who served as donors. In nominal health when sampled, donors likely had unrecorded immune exposures nonetheless. As for this clone: What it recognizes is unknown.

The trim removed 10 bases at V and 4 bases at J, leaving 12 bases unmatched. The CDR3 loop spans 14 amino acids. Germline V gene data show CDR1 as MNHEY and CDR2 as SMNVEV (reference sequence). The sequenced sample consisted of PBMCs. The chain couples TRBV27 to TRBJ2-5; 7 bases line up with TRBD2. The receptor comes from a woman aged 18-29 years in good health and CMV-seropositive. This CDR3 is CATPSPSGAETQYF. CDR3 coding DNA: TGTGCCACCCCCAGCCCCAGCGGGGCAGAGACCCAGTACTTC.